Listed here are 11 T cell receptor beta chains from one sample, sequenced in a study of shared clonotypes between healthy human individuals. Repertoires were generated with immunoSEQ multiplex PCR, while TCRdb's copy carries only in-frame clones and drops some. The profile shows over 950,000 clones, approximately 80% of them singletons. Sequenced material: memory CD4+ T cells from PBMCs. The subset here: CD45RA-negative fraction. These receptors originate from a man between 18 and 29 years old in good health. Some clones in this sample may be carry-over from other donors' samples.

The chain carries TRBV28 and TRBJ2-7; 7 nucleotides line up with TRBD2. After removal of 7 bases from V and 3 bases from J, the junction contained 12 bases not matched to a gene. The CDR3 consists of 15 residues. Per the germline V gene, CDR1 is MDHEN and CDR2 is SYDVKM. The DNA for the CDR3 is TGTGCCAGCATGGGGCCCCTGGGGGGGGACTACGAGCAGTACTTC. It specifies CASMGPLGGDYEQYF.

This rearrangement joins TRBV5-4 to TRBJ2-7; D uncertain. This CDR3 has 13 residues. Germline V gene data show CDR1 as SGHNT and CDR2 as YYREEE (reference sequence). V was clipped by 0 bases and J by 5 bases, with 9 bases between them. Written as DNA, the CDR3 is TGTGCCAGCAGCTTGGCGGGTAAGGACGAGCAGTACTTC. Its translation: CASSLAGKDEQYF.

The chain combines TRBV5-4 with TRBJ2-1; TRBD1 matches at 8 bases. Germline V CDR1 and CDR2: SGHNT, YYREEE (reference sequence). The CDR3 contains 16 residues. Trimming cost V 1 base and J 8 bases; bases outside gene matches: 11. In DNA form, the CDR3 reads TGTGCCAGCAGCTTGAGCCCCGCAGGGGGCTGGGATGAGCAGTTCTTC. Residues: CASSLSPAGGWDEQFF.

This rearrangement joins TRBV15 to TRBJ1-4; D is unresolved. The CDR3 runs to 15 residues. The V gene's germline CDR1 is LNHNV and CDR2 YYDKDF (reference sequence). V lost 4 bases, J lost 7 bases, and 16 bases lay in between. CDR3 protein: CATSTPRLLGEKLFF. Here the CDR3 DNA reads TGTGCCACCAGCACCCCGAGGCTTCTTGGTGAAAAACTGTTTTTT. The full variable domain, completed using reference TRBV15 and TRBJ1-4, is DAMVIQNPRYQVTQFGKPVTLSCSQTLNHNVMYWYQQKSSQAPKLLFHYYDKDFNNEADTPDNFQSRRPNTSFCFLDIRSPGLGDTAMYLCATSTPRLLGEKLFFGSGTQLSVL.

The chain carries TRBV18 and TRBJ1-3; 10 positions agree with TRBD1. Germline CDR1 is KGHSH and CDR2 is LQKENI. The CDR3 totals 20 residues. With 5 bases clipped from V and 1 base from J, the junction kept 17 bases outside the gene matches. The CDR3 loop is CASSSNLGDRGHRSGNTIYF. In nucleotides, the CDR3 is TGTGCCAGCTCATCCAACTTGGGAGACAGGGGGCACAGATCTGGAAACACCATATATTTT.

This chain joins TRBV28 and TRBJ2-7; D unresolved. The CDR3 length is 14 residues. Trimming removed 4 bases at V and 7 bases at J, with 17 bases between. The germline V gene has CDR1 MDHEN and CDR2 SYDVKM. The CDR3 DNA reads as TGTGCCAGCAGTTCTCTAGGGTGGGTGAGGGAGCAGTACTTC. It encodes CASSSLGWVREQYF.

The rearrangement joins TRBV5-1 to TRBJ2-1; 7 positions match TRBD1. This CDR3 has 14 residues. From germline, CDR1 is SGHRS and CDR2 YFSETQ. The ends lost 3 bases at V and 13 bases at J; junction bases unmatched: 13. In nucleotides, the CDR3 is TGCGCCAGCAGCTCGACAGGGAACCTAGTACAACAGTTCTTC. Protein: CASSSTGNLVQQFF.

In regard to this clone: This likely reflects a read error, since a far larger clone is one base away. The identical CDR3 is also encoded by other nucleotide sequences in the sample. The chain carries TRBV2 and TRBJ2-2, with 10 bases that match TRBD1. This CDR3 has 16 amino acids. Germline CDR1 and CDR2: SNHLY and FYNNEI. The CDR3 DNA is TGTGCCAGCTCCGGGACAGGGGTCGGTCTCACCGGGGAGCTGCTTTTT. Translated, it gives CASSGTGVGLTGELLF.

The chain uses TRBV25-1 and TRBJ1-1; no clear D. The V gene lost 2 bases and the J gene lost 0 bases, with 7 bases spanning the gap. In germline, CDR1 is MGHDK, CDR2 SYGVNS. CDR3 length equals 14 residues. CDR3 sequence reads: CASSEPGVNTEAFF. The DNA of the CDR3 is TGTGCCAGCAGTGAACCGGGAGTGAACACTGAAGCTTTCTTT.

The J gene is TRBJ2-7, the V gene TRBV7-2, with TRBD2 matching 7 bases. CDR1 and CDR2 from the germline V gene are SGHTA and FQGNSA. V gave up 2 bases and J gave up 0 bases; unmatched junction bases: 7. The CDR3 consists of 16 residues. Written as DNA, the CDR3 is TGTGCCAGCAGCTTAATGGGACTACCAACCTCCTACGAGCAGTACTTC. This encodes CASSLMGLPTSYEQYF.

This sequence joins TRBV15 and TRBJ2-7; perhaps D is TRBD1 or TRBD2 (5 bases each). The V end was cut by 1 base, the J end by 5 bases, with 9 bases between. The CDR3 consists of 13 residues. Germline lookup yields CDR1 LNHNV and CDR2 YYDKDF (reference sequence). The CDR3 DNA is TGTGCCACCAGCAGAGCTCGAGGGGACGAGCAGTACTTC. Its translation is CATSRARGDEQYF.